One and the same sample provided the 28 T cell receptor beta chains below, sequenced in a study of preoperative IRX-2 immunotherapy in early breast cancer (dated by TCRdb to the late 2010s). Taken with the paper, the label for treatment or condition translates to: preoperative locoregional IRX-2 cytokine immunotherapy. Library creation used the immunoSEQ multiplex PCR assay. TCRdb obtained this table from immuneACCESS and retained in-frame rearrangements with V and J assigned. These tables miss some clones; where compared with another copy, unresolved V genes account for less than half of the shortfall, and the remainder is unexplained. This sample lists about 45,000 clones; 60% to 85% were detected once. Over 1% of the sample goes to the ten largest clones. The sequencing here drew on tumor tissue, taken after IRX-2 immunotherapy. The receptor source for this set is a human donor with breast cancer.

This clone was recorded a few times. The rearrangement joins TRBV15 to TRBJ2-2; D might be TRBD1 (6 bases). Trimming took 6 bases from V and 1 from J, leaving 9 bases between them. The CDR3 runs 14 residues. From germline, CDR1 is LNHNV and CDR2 YYDKDF (reference sequence). The CDR3 bases are TGTGCCACCAGAATGACAGGGAACACCGGGGAGCTGTTTTTT. This sequence encodes CATRMTGNTGELFF.

CDR3 sequence: CASSRNYMNTEAFF. The CDR3 coding sequence is TGTGCCAGCAGTCGAAACTACATGAACACTGAAGCTTTCTTT. This chain joins TRBV28 and TRBJ1-1; D gene uncertain. Trimming took 5 bases from V and 0 from J, leaving 10 bases between them. Germline CDR1 reads MDHEN; CDR2 reads SYDVKM. This CDR3 has 14 residues.

CDR3 sequence reads: CASSSLRYGYTF. In DNA, the CDR3 is TGTGCCAGCAGTTCCCTTCGCTATGGCTACACCTTC. The chain couples TRBV6-8 to TRBJ1-2; no firm D call. V was shortened by 4 bases and J by 4 bases, with 7 bases between the two germline ends. CDR1 MNHGY and CDR2 SAAAGT come from the germline V gene. The CDR3 runs to 12 residues.

This chain uses TRBV11-3 with TRBJ2-3, with 9 bases aligning to TRBD1. Trimming cost V 5 bases and J 1 base; bases outside gene matches: 4. This CDR3 has 15 amino acids. Per germline, CDR1 SGHNT and CDR2 YENEEA. The CDR3 DNA reads as TGTGCCAGCAGCCCGAGGACAGGGGGCACAGATACGCAGTATTTT. This translates into CASSPRTGGTDTQYF.

The chain is built from TRBV11-3 and TRBJ1-4, with D hard to call. CDR1 and CDR2 (germline): SGHNT, YENEEA. The CDR3 sequence is 15 residues long. V was clipped by 4 bases and J by 8 bases, with 17 bases between them. This CDR3 reads CASSWGGVGKEKLFF. CDR3 in DNA: TGTGCCAGCAGCTGGGGTGGGGTGGGGAAAGAAAAACTGTTTTTT. The entire variable domain, with the rest obtained from reference TRBV11-3 and TRBJ1-4, is as follows: EAGVVQSPRYKIIEKKQPVAFWCNPISGHNTLYWYLQNLGQGPELLIRYENEEAVDDSQLPKDRFSAERLKGVDSTLKIQPAELGDSAVYLCASSWGGVGKEKLFFGSGTQLSVL.

This chain connects TRBV11-3 to TRBJ2-5; 7 nucleotides agree with TRBD2. CDR1 SGHNT and CDR2 YENEEA come from the germline V gene. The CDR3 covers 15 residues. J gave up 5 bases and V 2 bases, and 8 bases lay outside the gene matches. CDR3 DNA: TGTGCCAGCAGCTTACGACGCCTCGGGGGGGAGACCCAGTACTTC. As protein: CASSLRRLGGETQYF.

This sequence joins TRBV18 and TRBJ2-7, with TRBD1 matching 9 bases. The ends lost 6 bases at V and 3 bases at J; junction bases unmatched: 9. There are 15 residues in the CDR3. CDR1 and CDR2 from the germline V gene are KGHSH and LQKENI. CDR3 in DNA: TGTGCCAGCTCCACGGGACAGGGCGGATACTACGAGCAGTACTTC. Translating it yields CASSTGQGGYYEQYF.

This rearrangement joins TRBV28 to TRBJ2-2, with D maybe TRBD2 (6 bases). Germline V gives CDR1 MDHEN, CDR2 SYDVKM. This CDR3 contains 14 residues. Between the trimmed V and J ends, which lost 7 bases and 0 bases, there was a span of 9 bases. The CDR3, as DNA: TGTGCCAGCACAAGACTAGCGAACACCGGGGAGCTGTTTTTT. Amino acids: CASTRLANTGELFF.

The chain is built from TRBV6-8 and TRBJ2-5; D tentatively reads TRBD1 or TRBD2 (5 bases each). Per germline, CDR1 MNHGY and CDR2 SAAAGT. Trimming removed 10 bases from V and 2 bases from J, with 20 bases in between. The CDR3 has 15 residues. CDR3 sequence: CAISEGYEDQETQYF. CDR3 in DNA: TGTGCCATCAGCGAGGGGTACGAGGATCAAGAGACCCAGTACTTC.

The chain joins TRBV5-1 to TRBJ1-2, with D perhaps TRBD1 (5 bases). Germline-derived CDR1 and CDR2 are SGHRS and YFSETQ. Trimming pared 7 bases from V and 3 bases from J, leaving 16 bases between. There are 14 residues in the CDR3. CDR3 protein: CASRQGTTHYGYTF. The DNA for the CDR3 is TGCGCCAGCCGACAAGGGACGACACACTATGGCTACACCTTC.

The chain carries TRBV11-3 and TRBJ2-1, with 15 bases aligning to TRBD2. Germline trimming cut 5 bases from V and 4 bases from J; bases unmatched to any gene: 6. The CDR3 spans 17 residues. CDR1 and CDR2 (germline): SGHNT, YENEEA. CDR3 sequence: CASSGRTSGGVYNEQFF. In DNA form, the CDR3 reads TGTGCCAGCAGCGGACGGACTAGCGGGGGGGTTTACAATGAGCAGTTCTTC. The full variable domain, in which reference TRBV11-3 and TRBJ2-1 provide the parts outside the CDR3, is EAGVVQSPRYKIIEKKQPVAFWCNPISGHNTLYWYLQNLGQGPELLIRYENEEAVDDSQLPKDRFSAERLKGVDSTLKIQPAELGDSAVYLCASSGRTSGGVYNEQFFGPGTRLTVL.

This clone is a singleton in its sample. The chain has TRBV15 and TRBJ1-5; the match to TRBD1 covers 10 bases. The V gene's germline CDR1 is LNHNV and CDR2 YYDKDF (reference sequence). This CDR3 region has 14 residues. Unmatched junction bases numbered 8, after V lost 8 bases and J lost 7 bases. CDR3 residues: CATQRDRGGQPQHF. The CDR3 DNA sequence: TGTGCCACCCAAAGGGACAGGGGCGGGCAGCCCCAGCATTTT.

This clone was seen once. The chain joins TRBV11-3 to TRBJ2-5, with TRBD2 matching 7 bases. V trimming: 4 bases; J trimming: 7 bases; junction bases outside the gene matches: 9. CDR3 length: 14 amino acids. CDR1 SGHNT and CDR2 YENEEA come from the germline V gene. CDR3 in amino acids: CASSSGGSLGTQYF. The CDR3 DNA sequence: TGTGCCAGCAGCTCGGGGGGATCGCTTGGGACCCAGTACTTC.

This chain uses TRBV19 with TRBJ2-7; 7 bases match TRBD2. Germline values: CDR1 LNHDA, CDR2 SQIVND (reference sequence). CDR3 length: 15 amino acids. Trimming removed 2 bases from V and 4 bases from J; junction bases left unmatched: 8. The CDR3 nucleotides are TGTGCCAGTAGTATATCGGGCCTAGCGGTGTACGAGCAGTACTTC. Translated, it gives CASSISGLAVYEQYF.

V is TRBV5-1 and J is TRBJ2-3, with a weak D call TRBD2 (6 bases). The CDR3 loop spans 18 amino acids. Deletions cut 2 bases from V and 1 base from J, with 20 bases between. Germline CDR1 reads SGHRS; CDR2 reads YFSETQ. The CDR3 loop reads CASSLSPAAGPRTDTQYF. Written as DNA, the CDR3 is TGCGCCAGCAGCTTATCACCCGCCGCGGGGCCCCGCACAGATACGCAGTATTTT.

This chain joins TRBV10-3 and TRBJ2-1; TRBD2 is a possible D gene (5 bases). The CDR3 length is 15 residues. Looked up from germline, CDR1 is ENHRY and CDR2 is SYGVKD. V lost 0 bases to trimming and J lost 9 bases, with 15 bases between them. The CDR3 sequence is CAISESASLSFEQFF. For the CDR3, the DNA is TGTGCCATCAGTGAGTCTGCTAGCTTGTCCTTTGAGCAGTTCTTC.

The rearrangement joins TRBV23-1 to TRBJ1-5; the D gene is possibly TRBD1 (5 bases). TRBV23-1 falls under the ORF class, with uncertain function. The CDR3 has 17 residues. Deletions cut 6 bases from V and 11 bases from J, with 29 bases between. CDR3 bases: TGCGCCAGCAGCCGCTTAGAAATCCGTTTACAATCAGGGTCCCAGCATTTT. This codes for CASSRLEIRLQSGSQHF.

This chain links TRBV14 with TRBJ1-1, with TRBD1 as a possible D gene (5 bases). Trimming cost V 5 bases and J 1 base, with 14 bases left between them. The CDR3 spans 15 residues. The germline gives CDR1 SGHDN, CDR2 FVKESK. The CDR3 spells CASSGSRGRNTEAFF. The CDR3 coding sequence is TGTGCCAGCAGCGGATCCCGGGGGAGGAACACTGAAGCTTTCTTT.

This chain uses TRBV11-3 with TRBJ1-4; 9 bases are a match to TRBD1. Germline CDR1 and CDR2: SGHNT and YENEEA. J gave up 4 bases and V 5 bases, and 8 bases lay outside the gene matches. The CDR3 is 16 amino acids. As DNA, the CDR3 is TGTGCCAGCAGCGAAACAGGGGGCCTCTTTAATGAAAAACTGTTTTTT. This sequence encodes CASSETGGLFNEKLFF.

The gene calls are TRBV6-8 and TRBJ1-6; no definite D call. Trimming took off 4 bases at V and 7 bases at J, with 11 bases between the two ends. CDR3 length: 14 amino acids. Germline CDR1 MNHGY, CDR2 SAAAGT. CDR3 sequence: CASSFDMGNSPLHF. CDR3 nucleotide sequence: TGTGCCAGCAGTTTTGACATGGGGAATTCACCCCTCCACTTT.

This clone has a single count. V and J are TRBV11-3 and TRBJ2-1; 10 positions match TRBD2. CDR3 length: 15 residues. The J segment lost 5 bases and the V segment lost 5 bases, leaving 6 bases of the junction unmatched. Germline V lookup: CDR1 SGHNT, CDR2 YENEEA. The CDR3 region is CASSPSGSVNNEQFF. The CDR3 DNA reads TGTGCCAGCAGCCCTAGCGGGAGCGTGAACAATGAGCAGTTCTTC.

The chain recombines TRBV12-5 with TRBJ1-1; 7 bases are shared with TRBD1. The junction had 13 bases not matched to a gene; V was cut back by 10 bases and J by 5 bases. Germline V gene lookup returns CDR1 LGHNT and CDR2 FRNRAP. The CDR3 contains 14 residues. The CDR3 protein is CATRKQGSGTEAFF. CDR3 DNA sequence: TGTGCTACCCGGAAACAGGGGTCGGGGACTGAAGCTTTCTTT.

This clone was seen a handful of times. This chain links TRBV12-2 with TRBJ2-1; the tabulated D call, TRBD1, remains unverified against the DNA. TRBV12-2 is tagged as a pseudogene. The CDR3 length is 14 residues. Here the CDR3 reads CASRLRSAGGEQFF. In nucleotides, the CDR3 is TGTGCAAGTCGCTTAAGAAGCGCAGGGGGAGAGCAGTTCTTC.

The rearrangement links TRBV19 to TRBJ2-7; TRBD2 aligns across 7 bases. Germline CDR1 and CDR2: LNHDA and SQIVND (reference sequence). Unmatched junction bases numbered 22, after V lost 7 bases and J lost 7 bases. This CDR3 is built from 17 residues. The DNA for the CDR3 is TGTGCCAGTAAAGGAGATGGGGCGGGAGTTTTCTCGGGGGAGCAGTACTTC. It specifies CASKGDGAGVFSGEQYF.

This rearrangement joins TRBV5-1 to TRBJ2-5; 8 bases map to TRBD1. Germline V lookup: CDR1 SGHRS, CDR2 YFSETQ. This CDR3 region has 15 residues. With V trimmed by 0 bases and J by 4 bases, 5 bases remained unmatched. Here the CDR3 DNA reads TGCGCCAGCAGCTTGGGCAGGGGGCTAGGAGAGACCCAGTACTTC. Translated, it gives CASSLGRGLGETQYF. Together with reference TRBV5-1 and TRBJ2-5, the CDR3 gives the full variable domain: KAGVTQTPRYLIKTRGQQVTLSCSPISGHRSVSWYQQTPGQGLQFLFEYFSETQRNKGNFPGRFSGRQFSNSRSEMNVSTLELGDSALYLCASSLGRGLGETQYFGPGTRLLVL.

The chain employs TRBV6-8 and TRBJ2-7, with D tentatively TRBD2 (7 bases). Germline CDR1 is MNHGY and CDR2 is SAAAGT. V was pared by 6 bases and J by 3 bases, with 15 bases between. The length of the CDR3 is 14 residues. CDR3 nucleotide sequence: TGTGCCAGCAGGGGAGGGGGGGATGACTACGAGCAGTACTTC. It yields the protein CASRGGGDDYEQYF.

The chain employs TRBV29-1 and TRBJ2-2; D possibly corresponds to TRBD1 (5 bases). The ends were cut back, 1 base at V and 3 bases at J, with 9 bases in the middle. CDR1 is SQVTM and CDR2 is ANQGSEA in the germline V gene. CDR3 length: 14 residues. The CDR3: CSVEAIGDTGELFF. The CDR3 bases are TGCAGCGTTGAAGCTATAGGGGACACCGGGGAGCTGTTTTTT.

The genes are TRBV5-1 and TRBJ1-1; D possibly corresponds to TRBD1 (5 bases). The CDR3 totals 15 residues. Trimming took 4 bases from V and 5 from J, leaving 18 bases between them. CDR1 SGHRS and CDR2 YFSETQ come from the germline V gene. CDR3 protein: CASSRVQGKGTEAFF. As DNA, the CDR3 is TGCGCCAGCAGCCGGGTCCAGGGAAAAGGGACTGAAGCTTTCTTT. Full variable domain (remainder filled in from reference TRBV5-1 and TRBJ1-1): KAGVTQTPRYLIKTRGQQVTLSCSPISGHRSVSWYQQTPGQGLQFLFEYFSETQRNKGNFPGRFSGRQFSNSRSEMNVSTLELGDSALYLCASSRVQGKGTEAFFGQGTRLTVV.